This record looks at one T cell receptor beta chain sequence and its context. The antigen remains undetermined. Researchers used the Oncomine TCR Beta short-read assay to sequence DNA from cultured CD4+ T cells. From cultured CD4+ T cells, genomic DNA was extracted. Each CDR3 protein gets one entry after TCRdb re-called the PCR reads with MiXCR. Among about 9,400 distinct CDR3 sequences listed, about 30% were seen once. This sample was included in a study of vaccination and CD4 T cells after COVID-19. The CDR3 loop spans 14 amino acids. The V end lost 5 bases, the J end lost 9 bases, and 17 bases lay between the germline ends. Germline CDR1 and CDR2: DFQATT and SNEGSKA (reference sequence). Sample treatment: roughly 11-day PBMC culture with coronavirus spike peptide pools or control peptides (ViraFEST assay). Unexposed donor CD4+ T cells predated the COVID-19 pandemic, collected 2011-2018. Using peptide pools, antigen-specific T cells were expanded in ViraFEST before TCRs were sequenced.

The chain is built from TRBV20-1 and TRBJ1-6; D call uncertain. Sequenced material: CD4+ T cells from blood, cultured in vitro. The TCR comes from a human donor in good health. The CDR3 reads CSAGRQRAPSPLHF. For the CDR3, the DNA is TGCAGTGCTGGGAGACAAAGAGCCCCTTCACCCCTCCACTTT.